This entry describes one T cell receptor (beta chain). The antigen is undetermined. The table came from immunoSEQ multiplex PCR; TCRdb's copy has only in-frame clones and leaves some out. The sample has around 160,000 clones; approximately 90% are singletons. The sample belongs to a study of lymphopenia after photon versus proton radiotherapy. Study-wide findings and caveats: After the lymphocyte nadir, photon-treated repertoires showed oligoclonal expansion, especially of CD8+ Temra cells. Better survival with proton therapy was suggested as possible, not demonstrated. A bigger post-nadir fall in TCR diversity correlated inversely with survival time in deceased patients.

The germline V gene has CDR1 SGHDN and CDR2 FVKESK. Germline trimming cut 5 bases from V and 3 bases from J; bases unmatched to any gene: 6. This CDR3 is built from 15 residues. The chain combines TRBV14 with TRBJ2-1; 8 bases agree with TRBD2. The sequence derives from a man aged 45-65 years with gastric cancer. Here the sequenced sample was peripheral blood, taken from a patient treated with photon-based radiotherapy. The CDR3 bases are TGTGCCAGCAGCGTCATTGGGACTAGCTACAATGAGCAGTTCTTC. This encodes CASSVIGTSYNEQFF.